This entry is about one TCR beta chain. Per sample, at least 5.5 micrograms of total RNA were extracted. This sample was taken from a study of blood T cells in healthy people across ages. From germline, CDR1 is SGHAT and CDR2 FQNNGV. V lost 3 bases, J lost 2 bases, and 16 bases lay in between. This CDR3 has 16 residues. A sample-barcoded 5' primer and a J-beta primer mix were used in a second PCR of roughly 7 to 11 cycles. TCRdb analysed the 5' RACE reads with MiXCR anew, one entry per CDR3 protein. The sample shows hundreds of thousands of distinct CDR3 sequences, approximately 35% of them seen only once.

This rearrangement joins TRBV11-2 to TRBJ1-2; D remains unclear. The sample was blood. The receptor's source is a man aged 18-30 years in good health. In DNA form, the CDR3 reads TGTGCCAGCAGCTTCGGGCAGTTCAACTCCAACTATGGCTACACCTTC. Its protein is CASSFGQFNSNYGYTF.